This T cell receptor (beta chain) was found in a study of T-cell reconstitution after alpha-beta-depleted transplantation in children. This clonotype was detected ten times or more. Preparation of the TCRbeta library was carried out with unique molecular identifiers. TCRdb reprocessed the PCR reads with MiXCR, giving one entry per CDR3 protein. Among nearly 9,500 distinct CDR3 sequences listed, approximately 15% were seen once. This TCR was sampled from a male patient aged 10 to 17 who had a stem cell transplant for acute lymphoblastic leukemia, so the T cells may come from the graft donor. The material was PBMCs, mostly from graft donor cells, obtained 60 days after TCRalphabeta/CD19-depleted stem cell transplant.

The CDR3 DNA sequence: TGTGCCAGCAGTTCGTGGGGGCACAAAGCGTCCTACAATGAGCAGTTCTTC. Protein: CASSSWGHKASYNEQFF. The genes are TRBV12-3 or TRBV12-4 and TRBJ2-1; a weak D match, TRBD1 (6 bases). V lost 4 bases to trimming and J lost 1 base, with 17 bases between them. This CDR3 region has 17 residues.